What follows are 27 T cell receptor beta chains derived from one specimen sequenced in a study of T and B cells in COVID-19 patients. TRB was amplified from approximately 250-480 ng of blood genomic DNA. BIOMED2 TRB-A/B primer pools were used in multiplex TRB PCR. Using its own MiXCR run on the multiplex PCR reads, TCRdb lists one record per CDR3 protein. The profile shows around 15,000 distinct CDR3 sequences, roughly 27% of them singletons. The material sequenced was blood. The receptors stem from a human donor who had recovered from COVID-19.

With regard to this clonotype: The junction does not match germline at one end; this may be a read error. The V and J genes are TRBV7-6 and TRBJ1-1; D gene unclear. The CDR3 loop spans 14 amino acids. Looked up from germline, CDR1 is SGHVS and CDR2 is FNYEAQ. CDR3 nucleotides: TGCGCCAGCAGCTTGAACCGGTTTAACACTGAAGCTTTCTTT. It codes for CASSLNRFNTEAFF.

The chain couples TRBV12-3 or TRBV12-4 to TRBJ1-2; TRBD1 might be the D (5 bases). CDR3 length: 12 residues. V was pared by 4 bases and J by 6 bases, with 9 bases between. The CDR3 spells CASSWGRDGYTF. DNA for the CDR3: TGTGCCAGCAGTTGGGGCAGGGATGGCTACACCTTC.

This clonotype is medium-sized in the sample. The CDR3 loop is CASSRSGQGNHYEQYF. The DNA for the CDR3 is TGTGCCAGTAGTAGGTCGGGACAGGGGAATCACTACGAGCAGTACTTC. This rearrangement joins TRBV19 to TRBJ2-7; TRBD1 matches at 10 bases. This CDR3 has 16 residues. The V gene's germline CDR1 is LNHDA and CDR2 SQIVND (reference sequence). The ends lost 4 bases at V and 3 bases at J; junction bases unmatched: 9.

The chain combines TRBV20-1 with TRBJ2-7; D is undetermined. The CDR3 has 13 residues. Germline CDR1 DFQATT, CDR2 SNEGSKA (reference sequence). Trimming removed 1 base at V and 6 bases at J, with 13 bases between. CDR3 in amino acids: CSARGTASFEQYF. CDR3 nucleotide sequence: TGCAGTGCTAGAGGAACCGCCTCTTTCGAGCAGTACTTC.

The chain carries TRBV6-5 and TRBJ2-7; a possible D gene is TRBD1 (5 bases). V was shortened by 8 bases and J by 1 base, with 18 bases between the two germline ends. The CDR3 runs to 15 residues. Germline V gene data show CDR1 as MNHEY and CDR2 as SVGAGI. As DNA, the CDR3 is TGTGCCAGCCATAACCCCGGGCAGGGTTCCTACGAGCAGTACTTC. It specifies CASHNPGQGSYEQYF.

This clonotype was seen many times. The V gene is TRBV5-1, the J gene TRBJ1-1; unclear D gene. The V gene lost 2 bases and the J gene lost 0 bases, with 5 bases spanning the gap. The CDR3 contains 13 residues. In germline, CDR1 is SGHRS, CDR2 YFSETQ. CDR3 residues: CASSLIMNTEAFF. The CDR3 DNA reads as TGCGCCAGCAGCTTAATAATGAACACTGAAGCTTTCTTT.

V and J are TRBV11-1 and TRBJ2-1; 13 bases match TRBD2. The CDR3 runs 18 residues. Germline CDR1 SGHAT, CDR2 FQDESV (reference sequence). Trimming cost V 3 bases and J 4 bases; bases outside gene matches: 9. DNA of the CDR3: TGTGCCAGCAGCTTCACTAGCGGGGGGGCCTCGGGATACAATGAGCAGTTCTTC. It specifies CASSFTSGGASGYNEQFF.

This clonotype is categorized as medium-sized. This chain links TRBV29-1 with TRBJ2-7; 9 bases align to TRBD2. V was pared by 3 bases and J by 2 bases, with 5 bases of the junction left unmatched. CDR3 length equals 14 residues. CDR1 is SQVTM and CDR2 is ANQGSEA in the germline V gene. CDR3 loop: CSVESSGTPYEQYF. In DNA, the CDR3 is TGCAGCGTTGAGTCTAGCGGGACACCCTACGAGCAGTACTTC.

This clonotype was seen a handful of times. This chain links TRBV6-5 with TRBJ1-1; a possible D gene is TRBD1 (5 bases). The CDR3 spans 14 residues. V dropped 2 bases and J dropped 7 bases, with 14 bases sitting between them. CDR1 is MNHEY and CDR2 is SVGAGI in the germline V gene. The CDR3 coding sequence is TGTGCCAGCAGTTACGGGGGGACGGCCAATGAAGCTTTCTTT. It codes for CASSYGGTANEAFF.

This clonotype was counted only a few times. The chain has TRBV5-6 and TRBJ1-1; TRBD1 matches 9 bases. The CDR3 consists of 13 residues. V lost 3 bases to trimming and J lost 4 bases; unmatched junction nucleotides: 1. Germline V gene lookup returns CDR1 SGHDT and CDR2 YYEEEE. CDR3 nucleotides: TGTGCCAGCAGCTCGGACAGGGGCACTGAAGCTTTCTTT. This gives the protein CASSSDRGTEAFF.

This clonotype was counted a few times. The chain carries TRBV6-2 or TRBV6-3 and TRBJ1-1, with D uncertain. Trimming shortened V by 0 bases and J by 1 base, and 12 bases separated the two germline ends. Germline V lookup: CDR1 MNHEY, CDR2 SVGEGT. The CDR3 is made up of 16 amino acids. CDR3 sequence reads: CASSYSLAEGNTEAFF. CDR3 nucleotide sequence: TGTGCCAGCAGTTACTCGTTGGCAGAGGGGAACACTGAAGCTTTCTTT.

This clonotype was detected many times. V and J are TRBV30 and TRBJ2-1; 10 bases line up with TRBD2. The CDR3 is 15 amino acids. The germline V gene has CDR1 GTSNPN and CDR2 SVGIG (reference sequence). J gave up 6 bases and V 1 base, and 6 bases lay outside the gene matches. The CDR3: CAWSGLAGALNEQFF. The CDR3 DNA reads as TGTGCCTGGAGTGGCCTAGCGGGGGCCCTCAATGAGCAGTTCTTC.

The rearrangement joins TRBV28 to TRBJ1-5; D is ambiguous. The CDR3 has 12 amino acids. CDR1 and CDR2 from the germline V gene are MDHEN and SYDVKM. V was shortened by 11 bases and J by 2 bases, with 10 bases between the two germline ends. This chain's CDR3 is CAVERGNQPQHF. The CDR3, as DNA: TGTGCCGTTGAACGGGGCAATCAGCCCCAGCATTTT. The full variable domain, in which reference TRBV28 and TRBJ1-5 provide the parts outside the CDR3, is DVKVTQSSRYLVKRTGEKVFLECVQDMDHENMFWYRQDPGLGLRLIYFSYDVKMKEKGDIPEGYSVSREKKERFSLILESASTNQTSMYLCAVERGNQPQHFGDGTRLSIL.

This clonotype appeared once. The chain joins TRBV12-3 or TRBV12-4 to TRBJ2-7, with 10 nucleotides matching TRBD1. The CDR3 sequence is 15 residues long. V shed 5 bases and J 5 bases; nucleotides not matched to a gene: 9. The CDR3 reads CASSRDRGLEDEQYF. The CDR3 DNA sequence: TGTGCCAGCAGTCGCGACAGGGGGCTCGAGGACGAGCAGTACTTC.

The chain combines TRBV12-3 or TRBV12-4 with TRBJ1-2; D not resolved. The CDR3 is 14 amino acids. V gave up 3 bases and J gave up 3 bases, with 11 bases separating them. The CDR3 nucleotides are TGTGCCAGCAGTTTTGGACGGACCTACTATGGCTACACCTTC. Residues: CASSFGRTYYGYTF.

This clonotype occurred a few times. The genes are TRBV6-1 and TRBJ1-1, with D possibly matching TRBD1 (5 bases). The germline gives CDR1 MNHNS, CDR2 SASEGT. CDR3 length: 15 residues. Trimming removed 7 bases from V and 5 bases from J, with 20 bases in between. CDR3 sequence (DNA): TGTGCCAGCACAACAACCAATCCTCGGGGGACTGAAGCTTTCTTT. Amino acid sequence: CASTTTNPRGTEAFF.

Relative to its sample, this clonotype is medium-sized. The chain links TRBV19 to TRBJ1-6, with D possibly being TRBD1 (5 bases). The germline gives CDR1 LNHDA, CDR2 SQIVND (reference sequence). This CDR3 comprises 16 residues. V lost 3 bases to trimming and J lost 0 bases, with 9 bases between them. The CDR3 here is CASSMYRSSYNSPLHF. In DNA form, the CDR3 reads TGTGCCAGTAGTATGTACAGGAGCTCCTATAATTCACCCCTCCACTTT.

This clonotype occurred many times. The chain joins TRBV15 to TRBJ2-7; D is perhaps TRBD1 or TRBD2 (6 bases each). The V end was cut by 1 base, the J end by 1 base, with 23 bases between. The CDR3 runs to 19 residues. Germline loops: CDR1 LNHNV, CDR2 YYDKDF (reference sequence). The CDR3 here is CATSRAPGGRTLRSYEQYF. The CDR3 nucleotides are TGTGCCACCAGCAGAGCCCCCGGGGGCCGGACGCTACGTTCCTACGAGCAGTACTTC.

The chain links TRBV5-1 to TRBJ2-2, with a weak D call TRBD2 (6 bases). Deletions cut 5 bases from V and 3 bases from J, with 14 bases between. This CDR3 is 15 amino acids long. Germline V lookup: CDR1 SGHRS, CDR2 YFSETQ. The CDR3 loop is CASSPGGKDTGELFF. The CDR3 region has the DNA TGCGCCAGCAGTCCCGGGGGTAAGGACACCGGGGAGCTGTTTTTT.

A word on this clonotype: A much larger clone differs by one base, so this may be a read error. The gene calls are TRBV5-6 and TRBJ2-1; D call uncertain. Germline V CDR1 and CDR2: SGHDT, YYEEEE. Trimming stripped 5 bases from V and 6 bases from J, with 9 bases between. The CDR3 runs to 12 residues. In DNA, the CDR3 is TGTGCCAGCAGATTCGGTTTCAATGAGCAGTTCTTC. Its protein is CASRFGFNEQFF. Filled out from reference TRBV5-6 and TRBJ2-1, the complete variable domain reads DAGVTQSPTHLIKTRGQQVTLRCSPKSGHDTVSWYQQALGQGPQFIFQYYEEEERQRGNFPDRFSGHQFPNYSSELNVNALLLGDSALYLCASRFGFNEQFFGPGTRLTVL.

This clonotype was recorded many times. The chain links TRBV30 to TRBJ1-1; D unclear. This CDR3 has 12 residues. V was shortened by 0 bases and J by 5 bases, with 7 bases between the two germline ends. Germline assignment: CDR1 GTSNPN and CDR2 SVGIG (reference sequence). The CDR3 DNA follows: TGTGCCTGGAGTGTATCTGAGACTGAAGCTTTCTTT. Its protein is CAWSVSETEAFF.

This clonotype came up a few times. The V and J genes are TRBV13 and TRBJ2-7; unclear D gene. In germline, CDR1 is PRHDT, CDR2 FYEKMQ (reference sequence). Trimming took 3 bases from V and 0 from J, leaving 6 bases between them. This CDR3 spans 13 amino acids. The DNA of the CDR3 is TGTGCCAGCAGCTTGGACCCCTCCTACGAGCAGTACTTC. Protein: CASSLDPSYEQYF.

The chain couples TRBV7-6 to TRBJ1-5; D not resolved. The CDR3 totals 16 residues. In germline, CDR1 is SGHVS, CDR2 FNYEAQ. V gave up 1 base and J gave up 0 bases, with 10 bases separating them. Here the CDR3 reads CASSLGASSSNQPQHF. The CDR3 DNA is TGTGCCAGCAGCTTAGGGGCGAGTTCTAGCAATCAGCCCCAGCATTTT.

DNA for the CDR3: TGTGCCAGCAATCTACTAGCAGGTGAGCAGTTCTTC. Amino acid sequence: CASNLLAGEQFF. V gene TRBV12-3 or TRBV12-4 combines with J gene TRBJ2-1, with D maybe TRBD2 (6 bases). The CDR3 sequence is 12 residues long. The V end lost 7 bases, the J end lost 9 bases, and 13 bases lay between the germline ends.

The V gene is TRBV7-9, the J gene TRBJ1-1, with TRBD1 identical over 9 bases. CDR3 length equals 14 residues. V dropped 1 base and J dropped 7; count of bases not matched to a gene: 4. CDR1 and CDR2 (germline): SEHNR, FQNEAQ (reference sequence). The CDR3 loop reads CASSLEGQGDEAFF. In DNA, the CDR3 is TGTGCCAGCAGCTTAGAGGGACAGGGAGATGAAGCTTTCTTT.

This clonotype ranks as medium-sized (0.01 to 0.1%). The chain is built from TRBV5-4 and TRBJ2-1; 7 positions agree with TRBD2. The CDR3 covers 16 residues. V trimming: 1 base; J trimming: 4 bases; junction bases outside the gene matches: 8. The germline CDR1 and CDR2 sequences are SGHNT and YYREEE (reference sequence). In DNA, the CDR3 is TGTGCCAGCAGCTTGACGATGACTAGCTATTACAATGAGCAGTTCTTC. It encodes CASSLTMTSYYNEQFF.

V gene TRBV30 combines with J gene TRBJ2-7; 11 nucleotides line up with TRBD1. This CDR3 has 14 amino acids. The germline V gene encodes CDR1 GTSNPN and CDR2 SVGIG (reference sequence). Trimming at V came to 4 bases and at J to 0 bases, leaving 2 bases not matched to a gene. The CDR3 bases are TGTGCCTGGAAGGACAGGGGGCTCTCCTACGAGCAGTACTTC. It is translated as CAWKDRGLSYEQYF. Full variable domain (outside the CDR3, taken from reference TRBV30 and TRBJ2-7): SQTIHQWPATLVQPVGSPLSLECTVEGTSNPNLYWYRQAAGRGLQLLFYSVGIGQISSEVPQNLSASRPQDRQFILSSKKLLLSDSGFYLCAWKDRGLSYEQYFGPGTRLTVT.